The rows below give T cell receptor beta chains drawn from one sample of a study of memory CD4+ T cells and cytomegalovirus serostatus. This table comes from immunoSEQ multiplex PCR, and its TCRdb copy is limited to in-frame clones, with some not included. The sample shows about 75,000 clones, just under 80% of them seen only once. Sample: memory CD4+ T cells from blood. All receptors come from an adult in good health and CMV-seropositive. The CDR3 runs from the conserved cysteine through the conserved F or W. The D gene is left open where the match is weak. Clone size is not always given. Where it is, it says once, few, many or a class for expanded clones.

cdr3_length: 11
j_call: TRBJ1-1
v_call: TRBV20-1
clone_size: NA
d_call: NA
cdr3_aa: CSASPGAEAFF
cdr3_nt: TGCAGTGCTAGTCCGGGCGCTGAAGCTTTCTTT

cdr3_length: 16
j_call: TRBJ2-7
v_call: TRBV19
clone_size: few
d_call: NA
cdr3_aa: CASSINSRGPLHEQYF
cdr3_nt: TGTGCCAGTAGTATTAACTCCCGTGGCCCGCTCCACGAGCAGTACTTC

cdr3_length: 12
j_call: TRBJ1-1
v_call: TRBV30
clone_size: few
d_call: NA
cdr3_aa: CAWTPRYTEAFF
cdr3_nt: TGTGCCTGGACTCCCCGGTACACTGAAGCTTTCTTT

cdr3_length: 15
j_call: TRBJ2-7
v_call: TRBV7-2
clone_size: NA
d_call: TRBD2
cdr3_aa: CASSPIAGTDYEQYF
cdr3_nt: TGTGCCAGCAGCCCTATAGCGGGTACGGACTACGAGCAGTACTTC

cdr3_length: 14
j_call: TRBJ1-6
v_call: TRBV7-9
clone_size: NA
d_call: NA
cdr3_aa: CASSLSGVHSPLHF
cdr3_nt: TGTGCCAGCAGCTTATCAGGGGTCCATTCACCCCTCCACTTT

cdr3_length: 15
j_call: TRBJ2-3
v_call: TRBV10-3
clone_size: NA
d_call: NA
cdr3_aa: CAISQDPQRGDTQYF
cdr3_nt: TGTGCCATCAGCCAAGATCCACAGAGAGGAGATACGCAGTATTTT

cdr3_length: 18
j_call: TRBJ2-5
v_call: TRBV4-2
clone_size: NA
d_call: TRBD2
cdr3_aa: CASSQDPARGGLGETQYF
cdr3_nt: TGTGCCAGCAGCCAAGATCCCGCGCGGGGGGGCCTAGGTGAGACCCAGTACTTC

cdr3_length: 12
j_call: TRBJ1-1
v_call: TRBV19
clone_size: NA
d_call: NA
cdr3_aa: CASRVGHTEAFF
cdr3_nt: TGTGCCAGTAGGGTGGGGCACACTGAAGCTTTCTTT

cdr3_length: 15
j_call: TRBJ1-1
v_call: TRBV5-5
clone_size: NA
d_call: TRBD1
cdr3_aa: CASSEGTGINTEAFF
cdr3_nt: TGTGCCAGCAGCGAGGGGACAGGGATTAACACTGAAGCTTTCTTT

cdr3_length: 15
j_call: TRBJ1-4
v_call: TRBV5-1
clone_size: NA
d_call: NA
cdr3_aa: CASSPGGAGNEKLFF
cdr3_nt: TGCGCCAGCAGCCCGGGGGGGGCGGGGAATGAAAAACTGTTTTTT

cdr3_length: 13
j_call: TRBJ1-2
v_call: TRBV4-1
clone_size: NA
d_call: NA
cdr3_aa: CASSQELLFGYTF
cdr3_nt: TGCGCCAGCAGCCAAGAATTGTTATTTGGCTACACCTTC

cdr3_length: 11
j_call: TRBJ1-1
v_call: TRBV20-1
clone_size: NA
d_call: NA
cdr3_aa: CSAEGWDEAFF
cdr3_nt: TGCAGTGCGGAGGGGTGGGATGAAGCTTTCTTT

cdr3_length: 17
j_call: TRBJ1-3
v_call: TRBV11-2
clone_size: NA
d_call: NA
cdr3_aa: CASSLSQGLGLGNTIYF
cdr3_nt: TGTGCCAGCAGCCTAAGTCAAGGTCTAGGCTTAGGAAACACCATATATTTT

cdr3_length: 17
j_call: TRBJ2-6
v_call: TRBV6-1
clone_size: NA
d_call: NA
cdr3_aa: CASSVQGLRPGANVLTF
cdr3_nt: TGTGCCAGCAGTGTACAGGGTTTGAGACCTGGGGCCAACGTCCTGACTTTC

cdr3_length: 11
j_call: TRBJ2-1
v_call: TRBV19
clone_size: few
d_call: NA
cdr3_aa: CASRLDNEQFF
cdr3_nt: TGTGCCAGTAGGTTAGACAATGAGCAGTTCTTC

cdr3_length: 12
j_call: TRBJ2-5
v_call: TRBV2
clone_size: many
d_call: NA
cdr3_aa: CASQGGQETQYF
cdr3_nt: TGTGCCAGCCAGGGGGGACAAGAGACCCAGTACTTC

cdr3_length: 14
j_call: TRBJ2-1
v_call: TRBV30
clone_size: NA
d_call: TRBD2
cdr3_aa: CAWILAGDYNEQFF
cdr3_nt: TGTGCCTGGATTCTAGCGGGAGATTACAATGAGCAGTTCTTC

cdr3_length: 15
j_call: TRBJ2-3
v_call: TRBV6-1
clone_size: NA
d_call: NA
cdr3_aa: CASSERAGTRDTQYF
cdr3_nt: TGTGCCAGCAGTGAAAGGGCAGGGACTCGTGATACGCAGTATTTT

cdr3_length: 14
j_call: TRBJ2-5
v_call: TRBV6-5
clone_size: NA
d_call: NA
cdr3_aa: CASSPLREGETQYF
cdr3_nt: TGTGCCAGCAGTCCCCTAAGGGAAGGAGAGACCCAGTACTTC

cdr3_length: 15
j_call: TRBJ2-6
v_call: TRBV19
clone_size: few
d_call: TRBD1
cdr3_aa: CASAQGVSGANVLTF
cdr3_nt: TGTGCCAGTGCACAGGGGGTCTCTGGGGCCAACGTCCTGACTTTC

cdr3_length: 18
j_call: TRBJ2-3
v_call: TRBV5-1
clone_size: NA
d_call: TRBD2
cdr3_aa: CASSLGLAGVQSTDTQYF
cdr3_nt: TGCGCCAGCAGCTTGGGACTAGCGGGAGTTCAGAGCACAGATACGCAGTATTTT

cdr3_length: 15
j_call: TRBJ2-6
v_call: TRBV19
clone_size: NA
d_call: NA
cdr3_aa: CASVEAGRGANVLTF
cdr3_nt: TGTGCCAGTGTGGAGGCCGGAAGGGGGGCCAACGTCCTGACTTTC

cdr3_length: 13
j_call: TRBJ2-7
v_call: TRBV6-5
clone_size: NA
d_call: NA
cdr3_aa: CASSYVAGNEQYF
cdr3_nt: TGTGCCAGCAGTTACGTTGCGGGCAACGAGCAGTACTTC

cdr3_length: 14
j_call: TRBJ1-1
v_call: TRBV27
clone_size: NA
d_call: NA
cdr3_aa: CASSLSGVSTEAFF
cdr3_nt: TGTGCCAGCAGTTTATCGGGGGTTTCGACTGAAGCTTTCTTT